This TCR beta chain derives from a study of blood T cell repertoires in COVID-19. Losses at the gene ends were 5 bases for V and 3 bases for J; bases not matched to a gene: 6. The CDR3 runs to 15 residues. CDR1 LNHNV and CDR2 YYDKDF come from the germline V gene (reference sequence). Original analysis: Amplification of reference gene primers was used by the study to estimate nucleated cell counts. TCRdb's copy holds only in-frame clones and misses some; the assay was immunoSEQ multiplex PCR. For V, J and clone size, that table is used; D and trimming come from the DNA. The table includes approximately 380,000 clones, about 88% detected once. All enrollees were roughly 18 to 90 years old and from about 24 US areas. Among Cohort 3 donors, those recovered had two negative PCRs, clearance, or symptom resolution.

This rearrangement joins TRBV15 to TRBJ1-5, with TRBD1 matching over 8 bases. The source is a woman aged 18-35 years who had recovered from COVID-19. The sequencing input was PBMCs or T cells enriched from blood (not recorded which). The CDR3 sequence: CATSGQGAINQPQHF. The CDR3 DNA is TGTGCCACCAGCGGCCAGGGGGCTATCAATCAGCCCCAGCATTTT.